This T cell receptor (beta chain) was recovered during a study of blood T cell repertoires in COVID-19. Study-wide background: COVID-19 samples collected from the United States, Italy and Spain covered acute and convalescent phases. Sources were T cells, B-cell-depleted T cells, or PBMCs; the material itself was cDNA or gDNA.

In the original processing: Estimation of nucleated cell counts relied on the amplification of reference gene primers. Sequencing was performed with immunoSEQ multiplex PCR; in TCRdb, only in-frame clones are kept and a portion is missing. That table gives V, J and clone size, and the DNA gave D and trimming. Among approximately 200,000 clones listed, almost 90% were seen once. The germline CDR1 and CDR2 sequences are GTSNPN and SVGIG (reference sequence). V dropped 3 bases and J dropped 5 bases, with 16 bases sitting between them. CDR3 size: 14 residues. The clonotype comes from a man between 18 and 35 years old with active or convalescent COVID-19. The rearrangement joins TRBV30 to TRBJ1-1; D remains ambiguous. Sequenced input: peripheral blood. Here the CDR3 DNA reads TGTGCCTGGAGCGGATGGAGGGCGGGGACTGAAGCTTTCTTT. This translates into CAWSGWRAGTEAFF. The full variable domain, completed using reference TRBV30 and TRBJ1-1, is SQTIHQWPATLVQPVGSPLSLECTVEGTSNPNLYWYRQAAGRGLQLLFYSVGIGQISSEVPQNLSASRPQDRQFILSSKKLLLSDSGFYLCAWSGWRAGTEAFFGQGTRLTVV.